This T cell receptor (beta chain) stems from a study of graft-versus-host responses after intestinal transplantation. Germline assignment: CDR1 SQVTM and CDR2 ANQGSEA. Trimming took 6 bases from V and 1 from J; bases not matched to a gene: 3. The CDR3 runs 12 residues. Here immunoSEQ multiplex PCR was the method, and the copy in TCRdb shows in-frame clones only, minus some. The sample lists about 4,000 clones, 85% to 95% seen once, with roughly 1.2% in the top ten. The specimen was PBMCs, collected 11 days after intestinal transplantation. This TCR derives from a human patient who received an intestinal transplant, so some T cells may come from the graft donor. The chain uses TRBV29-1 and TRBJ2-7, with 7 bases aligning to TRBD1. DNA of the CDR3: TGCAGCGTGCGGACAGGTTCCTACGAGCAGTACTTC. It translates to CSVRTGSYEQYF.